This T cell receptor beta chain was captured in a study of PD-1 and CTLA-4 blockade in melanoma. The V gene end was trimmed by 2 bases and the J gene end by 7 bases; junction bases not matched to a gene: 8. CDR3 size: 15 residues. Germline V gene lookup returns CDR1 SEHNR and CDR2 FQNEAQ (reference sequence). Assay used: immunoSEQ multiplex PCR; TCRdb lists only in-frame clones, some missing. This table has some 30,000 clones, about 88% appearing once. The V and J genes are TRBV7-9 and TRBJ2-7; the match to TRBD1 covers 10 bases. The specimen was CD8+ T cells from peripheral blood, collected from a patient given anti-PD-1 treatment. This TCR was recovered from a human donor with melanoma. CDR3 protein: CASSLPGTGVWEQYF. CDR3 coding DNA: TGTGCCAGCAGCTTACCGGGGACAGGGGTTTGGGAGCAGTACTTC. The whole variable domain, filled in from reference TRBV7-9 and TRBJ2-7, reads DTGVSQNPRHKITKRGQNVTFRCDPISEHNRLYWYRQTLGQGPEFLTYFQNEAQLEKSRLLSDRFSAERPKGSFSTLEIQRTEQGDSAMYLCASSLPGTGVWEQYFGPGTRLTVT.